The clone carrying this T cell receptor beta chain was detected a few times. The ends lost 2 bases at V and 5 bases at J; junction bases unmatched: 8. Germline values: CDR1 MNHEY, CDR2 SVGEGT. CDR3 size: 15 residues. These data are taken from a study of T-cell memory formation after mild COVID-19. TCRdb reprocessed the 5' RACE reads with MiXCR, giving one entry per CDR3 protein. There are under 300,000 distinct CDR3 sequences in the sample; approximately 8.4% occur only once, and approximately 22% lies in the top ten. The chain is built from TRBV6-2 or TRBV6-3 and TRBJ2-5, with TRBD1 matching over 7 bases. The sample taken for sequencing was PBMCs or a T cell subset sorted from them (not recorded which). This clonotype originated in a man aged 18 to 29 who had mild COVID-19 (a few samples of this study predate the infection). Cell type and time point are not known. The DNA of the CDR3 is TGTGCCAGCAGTTACGGACAGGTGCCCGAGGAGACCCAGTACTTC. It yields the protein CASSYGQVPEETQYF.